This T cell receptor beta chain was obtained from a study of cytomegalovirus exposure and HLA in healthy donors. The study, taken as a whole, reports: In a later analysis, DRB1 alleles had the most associated TCRs; HLA-C alleles the fewest. Donors were assumed by presence/absence analyses to have roughly uniform sequencing depth. Rarity held for most TCR sequences, but there were some public TCRs that occurred in many donors.

As regards this clone: Its antigen remains unidentified.

Primers included in the PCR were 60 Vbeta and 13 Jbeta primers. The table came from immunoSEQ multiplex PCR; TCRdb's copy has only in-frame clones and leaves some out. The data contain under 200,000 clones, around 63% of them singletons. This CDR3 is 13 amino acids long. Germline trimming cut 7 bases from V and 0 bases from J; bases unmatched to any gene: 6. The V gene's germline CDR1 is SQVTM and CDR2 ANQGSEA. Unrecorded immune exposures were likely, despite nominal health at sampling. The sequence derives from a young woman in good health and CMV-seropositive. The chain is built from TRBV29-1 and TRBJ2-7; 7 bases fit TRBD1. The sample was PBMCs. CDR3 coding DNA: TGCAGCGCTAGGACAGGTTCCTCCTACGAGCAGTACTTC. It encodes CSARTGSSYEQYF.